This T cell receptor beta chain was observed in a study of T cell changes during pregnancy in multiple sclerosis. The CDR3 is 13 amino acids. Germline assignment: CDR1 MNHEY and CDR2 SMNVEV (reference sequence). Between the trimmed V and J ends, which lost 9 bases and 4 bases, there was a span of 16 bases. Data came from immunoSEQ multiplex PCR; TCRdb stores just in-frame clones and leaves some out. The sample includes tens of thousands of clones, approximately 90% of them seen just once. This chain joins TRBV27 and TRBJ2-7; perhaps TRBD2 as D (6 bases). This TCR came from a female donor in good health, enrolled as a control in a pregnancy study. This specimen consisted of peripheral blood, obtained in the third trimester of pregnancy. CDR3 region: CASAGGREYEQYF. CDR3 DNA sequence: TGTGCCAGTGCCGGAGGGCGCGAGTACGAGCAGTACTTC.